This T cell receptor beta chain was sequenced during a study of blood T cell repertoires in COVID-19. Study details: The United States, Italy and Spain supplied acute and convalescent COVID-19 samples.

The germline V and J ends were trimmed by 7 bases and 6 bases, with 16 bases remaining between them. Germline V gene sequence: CDR1 LNHDA, CDR2 SQIVND (reference sequence). The CDR3 has 15 residues. This clone has only a few counts. Seattle's cohort entered during active infection and was followed longitudinally. Only in-frame clones appear in the TCRdb table, and some are missing; sequencing was by immunoSEQ multiplex PCR. The sample yields over 200,000 clones, 70% to 90% seen once. The rearrangement joins TRBV19 to TRBJ1-6, with D possibly matching TRBD1 (6 bases). The sequence was obtained from a man aged 30 to 45 with COVID-19, enrolled during active disease. Sequencing was performed on peripheral blood. The chain's CDR3 is CASTLGTGINSPLHF. The CDR3 bases are TGTGCCAGTACCTTAGGAACAGGGATTAATTCACCCCTCCACTTT.